This T cell receptor beta chain appears in the sequencing data of a study of Ad26.COV2.S vaccination and SARS-CoV-2 variants. Study observations and caveats: Breadth of non-spike TCRs did not differ between vaccinees and placebo recipients. TCR breadth and depth estimates may have understated total T cell responses.

Remarks on this clone: Its specificity is not known.

The protocol was immunoSEQ multiplex PCR, while the TCRdb copy is restricted to in-frame clones and leaves out a portion. This table holds roughly 420,000 clones, roughly nine tenths found once. This CDR3 contains 15 residues. Germline V CDR1 and CDR2: MNHEY, SVGAGI. V lost 0 bases to trimming and J lost 5 bases, with 13 bases between them. Indicated treatment: roughly 19 received Ad26.COV2.S at low or high dose, single or two shots; several received placebo; per-sample allocation not given. The samples date from day 63 after the first vaccine or placebo injection. Sequencing was performed on peripheral blood, taken in a trial of Ad26.COV2.S vaccine versus placebo. This TCR came from a person between 18 and 59 years old who received the Ad26.COV2.S COVID-19 vaccine or a placebo. The V and J genes are TRBV6-5 and TRBJ1-1, with D possibly TRBD1 on 5 matching bases. The CDR3 is CASSYSNWGKTEAFF. The CDR3 nucleotides are TGTGCCAGCAGTTACTCGAACTGGGGGAAGACTGAAGCTTTCTTT.